What follows are 25 T cell receptor beta chains derived from one specimen sequenced in a study of blood T cell repertoires in COVID-19. Clones were sequenced by immunoSEQ multiplex PCR, and TCRdb holds only the in-frame ones, with some missing. The table records 110,000 or so clones, approximately 89% of them present only once. Sequencing used peripheral blood. Receptors were obtained from a woman aged 55-70 years with COVID-19, enrolled during active disease.

Only a few counts were recorded for this clone. The chain recombines TRBV30 with TRBJ1-6; D might be TRBD1 (6 bases). The CDR3 runs to 14 residues. Germline V lookup: CDR1 GTSNPN, CDR2 SVGIG (reference sequence). Trimming took off 3 bases at V and 5 bases at J, with 11 bases between the two ends. CDR3 protein: CAWSPGHHNSPLHF. In DNA, the CDR3 is TGTGCCTGGAGCCCGGGACACCATAATTCACCCCTCCACTTT.

V is TRBV9 and J is TRBJ1-4, with 11 bases matching TRBD1. CDR1 and CDR2 from the germline V gene are SGDLS and YYNGEE. V was pared by 4 bases and J by 7 bases, with 12 bases of the junction left unmatched. This CDR3 has 17 amino acids. This CDR3 is CASSISPGGQGGEKLFF. CDR3 nucleotide sequence: TGTGCCAGCAGCATAAGTCCCGGGGGACAGGGGGGTGAAAAACTGTTTTTT.

The gene calls are TRBV5-4 and TRBJ2-7; maybe TRBD1 (5 bases). Germline loops: CDR1 SGHNT, CDR2 YYREEE (reference sequence). This CDR3 has 12 amino acids. The V end was cut by 5 bases, the J end by 6 bases, with 12 bases between. CDR3 region: CASRDTFGEQYF. CDR3 DNA: TGTGCCAGCAGGGACACTTTTGGCGAGCAGTACTTC.

The chain is built from TRBV9 and TRBJ1-2; D remains ambiguous. CDR3 size: 14 residues. Germline CDR1 is SGDLS and CDR2 is YYNGEE. Trimming removed 4 bases from V and 4 bases from J, with 14 bases in between. The DNA for the CDR3 is TGTGCCAGCAGCTCTGAGCGGGAGCTCTATGGCTACACCTTC. Translating it yields CASSSERELYGYTF.

The chain recombines TRBV27 with TRBJ2-7; D ambiguous. The CDR3 is 13 amino acids. Per the germline V gene, CDR1 is MNHEY and CDR2 is SMNVEV (reference sequence). Trimming left V 2 bases short and J 1 base short, with 6 bases between. The CDR3, as DNA: TGTGCCAGCAGTTTAACAGCTTCCTACGAGCAGTACTTC. Translated, it gives CASSLTASYEQYF.

The J gene is TRBJ2-2, the V gene TRBV6-2 or TRBV6-3; possible D gene TRBD2, 5 bases. Germline CDR1 reads MNHEY; CDR2 reads SVGEGT. V was shortened by 2 bases and J by 2 bases, with 9 bases between the two germline ends. The CDR3 covers 15 residues. CDR3 sequence: CASSYAGLNTGELFF. CDR3 DNA: TGTGCCAGCAGTTACGCAGGACTTAACACCGGGGAGCTGTTTTTT.

The rearrangement joins TRBV7-9 to TRBJ1-3, with D perhaps matching TRBD1 (5 bases). In germline, CDR1 is SEHNR, CDR2 FQNEAQ (reference sequence). The V end was cut by 5 bases, the J end by 4 bases, with 9 bases between. This CDR3 spans 13 amino acids. The CDR3 DNA sequence: TGTGCCAGCAGCACTCAGGGCGGAAACACCATATATTTT. Translation gives CASSTQGGNTIYF.

The chain has TRBV6-6 and TRBJ1-4; TRBD1 might be the D (6 bases). The germline V and J ends were trimmed by 6 bases and 8 bases, with 10 bases remaining between them. Germline V CDR1 and CDR2: MNHNY, SVGAGI (reference sequence). The CDR3 contains 12 residues. The CDR3 loop reads CASSRDTEKLFF. Written as DNA, the CDR3 is TGTGCCAGCAGCCGGGACACCGAAAAACTGTTTTTT.

This clone was recorded at least ten times. The chain carries TRBV7-9 and TRBJ2-2, with D uncertain. The V gene's germline CDR1 is SEHNR and CDR2 FQNEAQ (reference sequence). Trimming removed 3 bases from V and 0 bases from J, with 5 bases in between. The CDR3 consists of 14 residues. The CDR3 DNA reads as TGTGCCAGCAGCTTCCTAGCGAACACCGGGGAGCTGTTTTTT. Translating it yields CASSFLANTGELFF.

This clone was detected only once. The J gene is TRBJ1-1, the V gene TRBV15; weak D call: TRBD1 (6 bases). V lost 1 base and J lost 1, with 13 bases in between. The CDR3 is 16 amino acids. CDR1 is LNHNV and CDR2 is YYDKDF in the germline V gene (reference sequence). In DNA, the CDR3 is TGTGCCACCAGCAGAGGCCCCCCAGGGGCGAACACTGAAGCTTTCTTT. This encodes CATSRGPPGANTEAFF. Full variable domain (outside the CDR3, taken from reference TRBV15 and TRBJ1-1): DAMVIQNPRYQVTQFGKPVTLSCSQTLNHNVMYWYQQKSSQAPKLLFHYYDKDFNNEADTPDNFQSRRPNTSFCFLDIRSPGLGDTAMYLCATSRGPPGANTEAFFGQGTRLTVV.

The chain employs TRBV6-5 and TRBJ1-1, with 9 bases identical to TRBD1. This CDR3 is built from 13 residues. The V segment lost 6 bases and the J segment 7 bases; nucleotides outside the gene matches: 6. Germline V CDR1 and CDR2: MNHEY, SVGAGI. The CDR3 DNA is TGTGCCAGCAGGGGGACAGGGCGAGATGAAGCTTTCTTT. Translated: CASRGTGRDEAFF.

The chain couples TRBV11-2 to TRBJ1-4; 8 nucleotides line up with TRBD1. The CDR3 consists of 14 residues. The J segment lost 4 bases and the V segment lost 6 bases, leaving 4 bases of the junction unmatched. CDR1 is SGHAT and CDR2 is FQNNGV in the germline V gene. The DNA for the CDR3 is TGTGCCAGCAGATCAGACAGGGGTAATGAAAAACTGTTTTTT. Translated, it gives CASRSDRGNEKLFF.

This chain joins TRBV27 and TRBJ1-1, with 10 positions matching TRBD1. CDR1 is MNHEY and CDR2 is SMNVEV in the germline V gene (reference sequence). This CDR3 comprises 16 residues. The V gene end was trimmed by 6 bases and the J gene end by 5 bases; junction bases not matched to a gene: 12. CDR3 sequence: CASRRYSGTGDTEAFF. In DNA, the CDR3 is TGTGCCAGCAGAAGGTATAGCGGGACAGGGGATACTGAAGCTTTCTTT.

This clone was detected only a few times. The DNA for the CDR3 is TGTGCCAGCAGCGTACAGACGATAACAGGAGAAAATTCACCCCTCCACTTT. This encodes CASSVQTITGENSPLHF. The rearrangement uses TRBV13 and TRBJ1-6, with D perhaps matching TRBD1 (5 bases). Germline V gives CDR1 PRHDT, CDR2 FYEKMQ (reference sequence). The CDR3 has 17 amino acids. V was cut by 5 bases and J by 7 bases, with 21 bases left in between.

This clone was recorded a few times. The J gene is TRBJ1-2, the V gene TRBV19, with D possibly TRBD1 on 5 matching bases. V lost 6 bases to trimming and J lost 5 bases, with 16 bases between them. The germline V gene has CDR1 LNHDA and CDR2 SQIVND (reference sequence). This CDR3 spans 14 amino acids. The CDR3 bases are TGTGCCAGTAGAAAGCAAAACGGGGGGTATGGCTACACCTTC. The encoded protein is CASRKQNGGYGYTF.

The CDR3 is CASSGQAGNNQPQHF. In DNA form, the CDR3 reads TGTGCCAGTAGTGGACAGGCTGGTAACAATCAGCCCCAGCATTTT. The chain joins TRBV19 to TRBJ1-5, with TRBD1 identical over 7 bases. The V and J ends lost 5 bases and 3 bases, in that order; junction bases with no gene match: 7. The CDR3 has 15 residues. Germline-derived CDR1 and CDR2 are LNHDA and SQIVND (reference sequence).

J is TRBJ2-1 and V is TRBV4-2, with TRBD1 matching 11 bases. The germline gives CDR1 LGHNA, CDR2 YNFKEQ. Trimming cost V 4 bases and J 7 bases; bases outside gene matches: 9. The CDR3 is 16 amino acids. The CDR3 is CASSPAGQGAGNEQFF. The CDR3 DNA is TGTGCCAGCAGCCCAGCCGGACAGGGGGCGGGAAATGAGCAGTTCTTC.

This clone was seen once. The chain links TRBV5-8 to TRBJ2-3; 9 bases align to TRBD1. The CDR3 contains 16 residues. In germline, CDR1 is SGHTS, CDR2 YDEGEE. V lost 4 bases and J lost 4; bases outside the gene matches: 10. The CDR3 sequence: CASSKGTGPHADTQYF. DNA of the CDR3: TGTGCCAGCAGCAAGGGGACAGGGCCCCACGCAGATACGCAGTATTTT.

This chain joins TRBV3-1 (or the pseudogene TRBV3-2) and TRBJ1-3; a possible D gene is TRBD1 (6 bases). V lost 6 bases to trimming and J lost 0 bases, with 9 bases between them. This CDR3 is 14 amino acids long. Germline V gene lookup returns CDR1 LGHDT and CDR2 YNNKEL (reference sequence). CDR3 nucleotide sequence: TGTGCCAGCAGTAGGGGGAGCTCTGGAAACACCATATATTTT. It codes for CASSRGSSGNTIYF.

In this sample, this clone turned up a few times. The V call is TRBV5-1, the J call TRBJ1-2; TRBD1 matches at 10 bases. This CDR3 has 15 residues. V was clipped by 4 bases and J by 8 bases; unmatched bases: 11. Looked up from germline, CDR1 is SGHRS and CDR2 is YFSETQ. CDR3 nucleotides: TGCGCCAGCAGCCAGACAGGGGGCGCCCCTACGGGCTACACCTTC. It is translated as CASSQTGGAPTGYTF.

V is TRBV11-2 and J is TRBJ1-2; D ambiguous. Per germline, CDR1 SGHAT and CDR2 FQNNGV. Trimming cost V 3 bases and J 8 bases, with 7 bases left between them. The CDR3 length is 11 residues. This CDR3 reads CASSFMGGYTF. The CDR3 nucleotides read TGTGCCAGCAGCTTTATGGGCGGCTACACCTTC.

The V and J genes are TRBV2 and TRBJ2-3; 10 positions agree with TRBD1. The germline CDR1 and CDR2 sequences are SNHLY and FYNNEI. The CDR3 extends over 18 amino acids. Trimming removed 7 bases from V and 3 bases from J; junction bases left unmatched: 16. The CDR3 DNA is TGTGCCAGCAAAGGGCCACGGACAGGGGGTACATTTACAGATACGCAGTATTTT. Protein sequence: CASKGPRTGGTFTDTQYF.

This clone turned up a few times. The J gene is TRBJ2-7, the V gene TRBV6-6, with D perhaps matching TRBD1 (6 bases). V was cut by 2 bases and J by 6 bases, with 14 bases left in between. Germline CDR1 is MNHNY and CDR2 is SVGAGI (reference sequence). This CDR3 comprises 14 residues. In DNA form, the CDR3 reads TGTGCCAGCAGTTACGGCCAGGGGATAGGCGAGCAGTACTTC. Translation: CASSYGQGIGEQYF.

This chain links TRBV19 with TRBJ1-2, with D possibly matching TRBD1 (6 bases). Germline V CDR1 and CDR2: LNHDA, SQIVND (reference sequence). Trimming pared 8 bases from V and 4 bases from J, leaving 14 bases between. This CDR3 is built from 13 residues. Here the CDR3 reads CASREGGAYGYTF. The CDR3 DNA follows: TGTGCCAGTCGGGAAGGGGGGGCCTATGGCTACACCTTC.

The gene calls are TRBV29-1 and TRBJ2-3, with no clear D. Trimming left V 8 bases short and J 2 bases short, with 5 bases between. Germline CDR1 and CDR2: SQVTM and ANQGSEA. CDR3 length: 10 residues. CDR3 DNA: TGCAGCTACTCCACAGATACGCAGTATTTT. Its protein product is CSYSTDTQYF.